Reported below is one T cell receptor (beta chain). The antigen remains undetermined. This sample stems from a study of cytomegalovirus exposure and HLA in healthy donors. Study-level findings and limits: A later analysis showed HLA-associated TCR beta chains outstripping equally common others in clonal expansion. Common viral pathogens (according to a later analysis) appeared linked to several of the most significant clusters. CMV serostatus was the only immune exposure information that was available.

From germline, CDR1 is SQVTM and CDR2 ANQGSEA. V trimming: 3 bases; J trimming: 5 bases; junction bases outside the gene matches: 7. CDR3 length: 14 residues. The PCR ran on 60 Vbeta and 13 Jbeta primers. The method was immunoSEQ multiplex PCR; TCRdb's version includes in-frame clones alone and lacks a portion of them. The repertoire includes 70,000 to 90,000 clones, 75% to 85% of them detected once, and around 18% sits in the top ten. The TCR originated in an older man in good health and CMV-seropositive. Sequencing was performed on PBMCs. The rearrangement links TRBV29-1 to TRBJ2-3, with 8 bases lining up with TRBD2. The DNA of the CDR3 is TGCAGCGTTGACAGGGTCACTAGCGGAGATACGCAGTATTTT. It yields the protein CSVDRVTSGDTQYF.